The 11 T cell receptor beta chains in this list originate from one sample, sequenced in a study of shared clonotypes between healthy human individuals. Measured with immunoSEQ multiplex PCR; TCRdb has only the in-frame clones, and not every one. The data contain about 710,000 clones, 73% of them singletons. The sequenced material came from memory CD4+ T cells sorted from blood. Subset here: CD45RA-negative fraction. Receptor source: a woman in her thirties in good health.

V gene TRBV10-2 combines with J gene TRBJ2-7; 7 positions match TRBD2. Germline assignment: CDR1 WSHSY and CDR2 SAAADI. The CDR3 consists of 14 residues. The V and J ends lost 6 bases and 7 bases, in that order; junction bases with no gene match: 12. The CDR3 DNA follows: TGCGCCAGCAGCGCATCTAGCGGAGTAGGAGAGCAGTACTTC. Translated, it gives CASSASSGVGEQYF.

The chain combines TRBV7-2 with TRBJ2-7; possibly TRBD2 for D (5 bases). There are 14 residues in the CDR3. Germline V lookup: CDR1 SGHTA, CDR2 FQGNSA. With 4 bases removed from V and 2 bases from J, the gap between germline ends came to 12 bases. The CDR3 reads CASSSGWAAYEQYF. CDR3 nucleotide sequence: TGTGCCAGCAGCTCGGGGTGGGCAGCCTACGAGCAGTACTTC.

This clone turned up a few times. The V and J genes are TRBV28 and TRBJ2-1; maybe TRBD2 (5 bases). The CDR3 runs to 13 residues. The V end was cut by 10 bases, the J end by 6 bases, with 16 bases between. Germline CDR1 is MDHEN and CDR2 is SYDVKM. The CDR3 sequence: CATSTGVGNEQFF. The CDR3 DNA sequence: TGTGCCACCTCGACCGGGGTAGGCAATGAGCAGTTCTTC.

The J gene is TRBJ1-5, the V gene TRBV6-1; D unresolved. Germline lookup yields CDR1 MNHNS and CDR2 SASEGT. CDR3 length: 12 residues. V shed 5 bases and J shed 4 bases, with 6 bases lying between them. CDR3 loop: CASSNVNQPQHF. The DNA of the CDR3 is TGTGCCAGCAGTAATGTAAATCAGCCCCAGCATTTT.

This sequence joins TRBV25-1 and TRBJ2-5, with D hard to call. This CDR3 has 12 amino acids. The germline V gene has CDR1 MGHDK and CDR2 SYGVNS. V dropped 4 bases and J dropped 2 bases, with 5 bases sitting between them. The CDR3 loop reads CASSVGQETQYF. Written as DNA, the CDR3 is TGTGCCAGCAGTGTCGGGCAAGAGACCCAGTACTTC.

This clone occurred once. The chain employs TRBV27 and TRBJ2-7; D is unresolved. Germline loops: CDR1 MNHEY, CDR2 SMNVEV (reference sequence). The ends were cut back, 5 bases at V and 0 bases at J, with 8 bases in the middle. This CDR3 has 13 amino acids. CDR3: CASSLRPSYEQYF. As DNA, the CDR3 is TGTGCCAGCAGTCTCCGTCCCTCCTACGAGCAGTACTTC.

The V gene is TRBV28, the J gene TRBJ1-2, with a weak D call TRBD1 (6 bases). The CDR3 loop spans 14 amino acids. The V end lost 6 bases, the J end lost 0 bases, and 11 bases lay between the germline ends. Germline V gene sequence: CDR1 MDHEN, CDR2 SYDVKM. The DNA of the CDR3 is TGTGCCAGCAGACAGGGTAATGCTAACTATGGCTACACCTTC. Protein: CASRQGNANYGYTF.

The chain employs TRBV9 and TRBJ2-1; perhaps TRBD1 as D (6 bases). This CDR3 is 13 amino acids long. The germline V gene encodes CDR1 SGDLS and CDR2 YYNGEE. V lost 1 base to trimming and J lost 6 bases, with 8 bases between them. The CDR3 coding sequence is TGTGCCAGCAGCGTACAGGGGCTCAATGAGCAGTTCTTC. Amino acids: CASSVQGLNEQFF.

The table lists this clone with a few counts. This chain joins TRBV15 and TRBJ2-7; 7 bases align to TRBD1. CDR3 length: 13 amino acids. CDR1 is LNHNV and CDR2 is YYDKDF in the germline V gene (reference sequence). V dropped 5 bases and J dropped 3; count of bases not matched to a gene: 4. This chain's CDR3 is CATSVNRGYEQYF. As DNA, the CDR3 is TGTGCCACCAGCGTGAACAGGGGCTACGAGCAGTACTTC.

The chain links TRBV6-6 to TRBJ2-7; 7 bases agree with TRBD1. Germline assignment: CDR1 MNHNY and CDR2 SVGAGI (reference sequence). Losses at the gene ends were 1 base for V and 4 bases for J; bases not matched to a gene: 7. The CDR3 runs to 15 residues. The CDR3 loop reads CASSYLSGGSYEQYF. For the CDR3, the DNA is TGTGCCAGCAGTTACTTGTCAGGGGGATCATACGAGCAGTACTTC.

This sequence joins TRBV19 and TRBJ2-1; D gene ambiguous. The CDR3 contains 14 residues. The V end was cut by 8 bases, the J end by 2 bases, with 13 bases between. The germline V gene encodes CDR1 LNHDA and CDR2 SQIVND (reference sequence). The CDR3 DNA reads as TGTGCCAGTCGCCCGCGGAGTACCTACAATGAGCAGTTCTTC. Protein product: CASRPRSTYNEQFF.